This paragraph reports one TCR beta chain. Methods used by the authors: Amplifying reference gene primers gave estimates of nucleated cell counts. Repertoires were generated with immunoSEQ multiplex PCR, while TCRdb's copy carries only in-frame clones and drops some. V and J calls and clone size follow that table, whereas D and trimming were derived from the DNA. The table has just over 350,000 clones, roughly 90% seen once. The data derive from a study of blood T cell repertoires in COVID-19. Study in general: The United States, Italy and Spain provided the acute and convalescent COVID-19 samples.

V was shortened by 5 bases and J by 6 bases, with 16 bases between the two germline ends. This CDR3 has 14 residues. CDR1 is MNHEY, CDR2 SVGAGI, per germline. The TCR comes from a woman in her sixties or seventies with COVID-19, enrolled during active disease. V usage is TRBV6-5 and J usage is TRBJ1-2; weak D call: TRBD1 (6 bases). The sequencing input was peripheral blood. The CDR3 spells CASSQLRQVNGYTF. The CDR3 DNA follows: TGTGCCAGCAGTCAACTCCGACAGGTTAATGGCTACACCTTC.